This T cell receptor (beta chain) was found in a study of patients and donors after allogeneic stem cell transplantation. TCRdb fed the RT-PCR reads into MiXCR, producing one record per CDR3 protein. The data hold approximately 430,000 distinct CDR3 sequences, with 16% observed a single time. This clonotype was recorded many times. From germline, CDR1 is ENHRY and CDR2 SYGVKD. Trimming pared 8 bases from V and 1 base from J, leaving 6 bases between. The CDR3 is made up of 11 amino acids. This receptor was identified in a human donor who was either an allogeneic HSCT recipient or a stem cell or donor lymphocyte infusion donor (not recorded which). It is not recorded whose cells these are; they may come from a transplant donor. The source material was blood, either unsorted or a sorted T cell fraction (not recorded which). The chain employs TRBV10-3 and TRBJ2-7; D remains unclear. The CDR3 DNA reads as TGTGCCATCCAAGAGTCCTACGAGCAGTACTTC. This encodes CAIQESYEQYF.